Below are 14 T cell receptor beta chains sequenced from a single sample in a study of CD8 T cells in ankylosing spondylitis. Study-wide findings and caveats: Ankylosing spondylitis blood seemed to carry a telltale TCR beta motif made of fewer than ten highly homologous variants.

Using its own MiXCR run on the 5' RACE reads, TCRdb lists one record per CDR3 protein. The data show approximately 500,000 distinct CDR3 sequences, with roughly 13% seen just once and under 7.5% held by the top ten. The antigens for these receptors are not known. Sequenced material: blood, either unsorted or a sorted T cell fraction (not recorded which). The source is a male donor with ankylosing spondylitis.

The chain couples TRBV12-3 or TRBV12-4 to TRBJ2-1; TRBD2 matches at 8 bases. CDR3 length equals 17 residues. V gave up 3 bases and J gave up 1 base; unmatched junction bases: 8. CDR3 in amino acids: CASSLIDGRGSYNEQFF. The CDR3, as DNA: TGTGCCAGCAGTTTGATTGACGGGAGGGGATCCTACAATGAGCAGTTCTTC.

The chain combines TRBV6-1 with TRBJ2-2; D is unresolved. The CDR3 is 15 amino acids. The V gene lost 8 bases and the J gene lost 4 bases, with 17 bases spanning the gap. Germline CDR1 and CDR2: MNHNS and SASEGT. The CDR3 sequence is CASGSLFSSTGELFF. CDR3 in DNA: TGTGCCAGCGGGTCCCTATTCTCGAGCACCGGGGAGCTGTTTTTT.

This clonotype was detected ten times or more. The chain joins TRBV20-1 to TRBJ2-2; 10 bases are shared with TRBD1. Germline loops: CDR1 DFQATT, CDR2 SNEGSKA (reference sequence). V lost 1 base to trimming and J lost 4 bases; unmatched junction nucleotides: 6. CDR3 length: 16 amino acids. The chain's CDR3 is CSARGPGTGATGELFF. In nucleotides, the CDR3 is TGCAGTGCTAGAGGCCCCGGGACAGGGGCCACCGGGGAGCTGTTTTTT.

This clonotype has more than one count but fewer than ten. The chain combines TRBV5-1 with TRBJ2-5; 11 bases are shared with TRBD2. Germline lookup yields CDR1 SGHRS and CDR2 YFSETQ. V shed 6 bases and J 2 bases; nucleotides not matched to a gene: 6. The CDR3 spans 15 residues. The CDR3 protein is CASILGTSGQETQYF. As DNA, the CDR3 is TGCGCCAGCATCCTAGGGACTAGCGGTCAAGAGACCCAGTACTTC.

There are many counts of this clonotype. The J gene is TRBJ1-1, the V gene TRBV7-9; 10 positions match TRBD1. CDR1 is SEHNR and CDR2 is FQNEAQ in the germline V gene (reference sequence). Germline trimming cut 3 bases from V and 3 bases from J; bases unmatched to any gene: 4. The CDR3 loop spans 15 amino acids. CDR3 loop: CASSFGTGAYTEAFF. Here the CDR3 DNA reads TGTGCCAGCAGCTTCGGGACAGGGGCCTACACTGAAGCTTTCTTT.

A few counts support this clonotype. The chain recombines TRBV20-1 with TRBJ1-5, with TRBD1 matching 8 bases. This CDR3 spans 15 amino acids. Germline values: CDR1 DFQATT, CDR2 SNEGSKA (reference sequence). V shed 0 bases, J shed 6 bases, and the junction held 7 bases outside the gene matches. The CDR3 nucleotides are TGCAGTGCTAGAGAGGCAGGGGGCTACACTCAGCCCCAGCATTTT. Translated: CSAREAGGYTQPQHF.

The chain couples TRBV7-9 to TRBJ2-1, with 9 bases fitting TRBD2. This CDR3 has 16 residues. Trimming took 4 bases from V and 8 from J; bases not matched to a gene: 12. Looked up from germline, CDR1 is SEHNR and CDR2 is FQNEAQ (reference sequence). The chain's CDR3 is CASSSGLALRGDEQFF. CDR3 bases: TGTGCCAGCAGCTCGGGACTAGCCCTGAGAGGGGATGAGCAGTTCTTC.

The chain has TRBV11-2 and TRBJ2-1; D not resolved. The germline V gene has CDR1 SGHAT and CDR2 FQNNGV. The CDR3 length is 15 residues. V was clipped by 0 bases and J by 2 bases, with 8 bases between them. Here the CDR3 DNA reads TGTGCCAGCAGCTTAGATGACCAAACCTACAATGAGCAGTTCTTC. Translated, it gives CASSLDDQTYNEQFF.

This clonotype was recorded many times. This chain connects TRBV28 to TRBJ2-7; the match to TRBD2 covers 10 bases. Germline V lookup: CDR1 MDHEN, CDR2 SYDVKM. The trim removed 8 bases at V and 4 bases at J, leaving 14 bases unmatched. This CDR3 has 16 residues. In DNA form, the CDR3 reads TGTGCCAGCTCCACCTCAGCGGGAGGGCCTTTGTACGAGCAGTACGTC. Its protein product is CASSTSAGGPLYEQYV.

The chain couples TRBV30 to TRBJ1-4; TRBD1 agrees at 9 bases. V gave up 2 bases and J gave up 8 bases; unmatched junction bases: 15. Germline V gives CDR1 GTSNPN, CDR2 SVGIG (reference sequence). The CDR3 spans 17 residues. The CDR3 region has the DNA TGTGCCTGGAGTTTAGTTACAGGGGGCGCTTCCAGGGAAAAACTGTTTTTT. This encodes CAWSLVTGGASREKLFF.

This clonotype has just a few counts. CDR3 in DNA: TGTGCCAGCAGCTTAGGGGGGGCGGCGGGCACAGATACGCAGTATTTT. Its translation: CASSLGGAAGTDTQYF. The chain recombines TRBV11-2 with TRBJ2-3; either TRBD1 or TRBD2 may supply D (6 bases each). V lost 1 base and J 1 base, leaving 12 bases between the germline ends. The germline V gene has CDR1 SGHAT and CDR2 FQNNGV. CDR3 length equals 16 residues.

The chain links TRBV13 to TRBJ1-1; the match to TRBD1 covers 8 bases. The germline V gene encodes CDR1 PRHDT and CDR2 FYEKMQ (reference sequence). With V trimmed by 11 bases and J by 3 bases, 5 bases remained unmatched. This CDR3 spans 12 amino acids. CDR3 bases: TGTGCCTCCGGACAGGGAGACACTGAAGCTTTCTTT. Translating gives CASGQGDTEAFF.

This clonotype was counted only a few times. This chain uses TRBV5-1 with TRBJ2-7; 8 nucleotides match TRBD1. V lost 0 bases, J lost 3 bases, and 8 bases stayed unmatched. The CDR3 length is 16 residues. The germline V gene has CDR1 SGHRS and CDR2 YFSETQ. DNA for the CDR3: TGCGCCAGCAGCTTGGGAGAATCCGGACAGGGCTACGAGCAGTACTTC. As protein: CASSLGESGQGYEQYF.

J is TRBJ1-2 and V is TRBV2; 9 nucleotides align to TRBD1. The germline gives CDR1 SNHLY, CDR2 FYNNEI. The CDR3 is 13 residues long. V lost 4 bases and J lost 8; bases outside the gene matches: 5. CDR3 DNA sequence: TGTGCCAGCAGTGGGGACAGGGTAAGCGGCTACACCTTC. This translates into CASSGDRVSGYTF.